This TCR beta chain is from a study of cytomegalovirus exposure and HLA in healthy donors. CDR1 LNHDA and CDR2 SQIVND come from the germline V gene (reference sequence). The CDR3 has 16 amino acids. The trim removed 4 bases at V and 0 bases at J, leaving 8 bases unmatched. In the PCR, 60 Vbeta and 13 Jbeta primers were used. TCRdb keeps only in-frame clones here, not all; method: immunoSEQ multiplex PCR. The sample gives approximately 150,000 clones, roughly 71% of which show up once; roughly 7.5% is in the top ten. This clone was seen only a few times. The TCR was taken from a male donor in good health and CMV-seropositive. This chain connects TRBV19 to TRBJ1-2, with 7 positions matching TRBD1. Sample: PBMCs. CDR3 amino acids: CASSSPGQPANYGYTF. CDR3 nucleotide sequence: TGTGCCAGTAGTAGCCCGGGACAGCCAGCTAACTATGGCTACACCTTC.